The T cell receptor (beta chain) under discussion was sequenced for a study of blood T cell repertoires in COVID-19. Study-wide context: Acute-phase and convalescent COVID-19 samples originated in the United States, Italy and Spain.

Authors' methods: Amplification with reference gene primers provided the estimates of nucleated cell counts. TCRdb's table, derived via immunoSEQ multiplex PCR, lists solely in-frame clones and lacks some. V and J calls and clone size are those listed in that table; D and trimming were worked out from the DNA. The sample includes roughly 69,000 clones, about 90% of them seen just once. Input material: peripheral blood. This TCR came from a man aged 50 to 59 with active COVID-19.

CDR3 protein: CASSIVKNTEAFF. The CDR3 region has the DNA TGTGCCAGTAGTATAGTAAAGAACACTGAAGCTTTCTTT. The rearrangement links TRBV19 to TRBJ1-1; unclear D gene. CDR3 size: 13 residues. With 1 base removed from V and 1 base from J, the gap between germline ends came to 4 bases. Germline assignment: CDR1 LNHDA and CDR2 SQIVND (reference sequence). The variable domain in full, completed from reference TRBV19 and TRBJ1-1, reads DGGITQSPKYLFRKEGQNVTLSCEQNLNHDAMYWYRQDPGQGLRLIYYSQIVNDFQKGDIAEGYSVSREKKESFPLTVTSAQKNPTAFYLCASSIVKNTEAFFGQGTRLTVV.